Presented here are 29 T cell receptor beta chains from one specimen sequenced in a study of cytotoxic CD8 clonotypes in ibrutinib-treated CLL (dated by TCRdb to about 2021). Receptor amplification or capture employed the immunoSEQ multiplex PCR assay. The clones in this table, taken by TCRdb from immuneACCESS, are in-frame only. Not every clone is retained; where verified, under half of the shortfall comes from an unresolved V gene, and the cause of the rest is unknown. This sample is represented by 20,000 to 25,000 clones; 74% of them were singletons. The ten most abundant clones make up under 30% of the sample. Material: PBMCs, obtained before ibrutinib treatment. Receptor source: a human donor with chronic lymphocytic leukemia.

The chain couples TRBV30 to TRBJ2-7; 7 bases fit TRBD1. Germline values: CDR1 GTSNPN, CDR2 SVGIG (reference sequence). CDR3 length: 14 amino acids. Trimming cost V 1 base and J 5 bases; bases outside gene matches: 8. CDR3 DNA: TGTGCCTGGAGTGGGTCAGGGGGATTCCACGAGCAGTACTTC. It is translated as CAWSGSGGFHEQYF.

The chain is built from TRBV19 and TRBJ2-1, with D unresolved. The CDR3 extends over 15 amino acids. The V end lost 3 bases, the J end lost 0 bases, and 9 bases lay between the germline ends. The germline V gene encodes CDR1 LNHDA and CDR2 SQIVND (reference sequence). This chain's CDR3 is CASSISPSSYNEQFF. In DNA form, the CDR3 reads TGTGCCAGTAGTATCAGTCCCAGCTCCTACAATGAGCAGTTCTTC.

This clone was observed a single time. The rearrangement links TRBV4-2 to TRBJ2-5, with 10 positions matching TRBD2. The CDR3 extends over 16 amino acids. Germline V gene lookup returns CDR1 LGHNA and CDR2 YNFKEQ. Trimming removed 1 base from V and 2 bases from J; junction bases left unmatched: 4. The CDR3 DNA follows: TGTGCCAGCAGCCAAGGAGCGGGAGGGCCTCAAGAGACCCAGTACTTC. Its translation: CASSQGAGGPQETQYF.

The rearrangement links TRBV5-1 to TRBJ2-2; TRBD1 matches at 7 bases. CDR3 length: 16 residues. Germline CDR1 is SGHRS and CDR2 is YFSETQ. With V trimmed by 3 bases and J by 3 bases, 8 bases remained unmatched. The DNA of the CDR3 is TGCGCCAGCAGCTACCTCCCAGGGGGTGACACCGGGGAGCTGTTTTTT. Its protein product is CASSYLPGGDTGELFF.

In its sample, this clone was seen a few times. The chain joins TRBV27 to TRBJ2-7; the D is unclear. Germline lookup yields CDR1 MNHEY and CDR2 SMNVEV (reference sequence). There are 16 residues in the CDR3. The ends were cut back, 2 bases at V and 2 bases at J, with 16 bases in the middle. The CDR3, as DNA: TGTGCCAGCAGTTTACGGGCCGGTTCTGGCCCCTACGAGCAGTACTTC. Translated, it gives CASSLRAGSGPYEQYF.

The V call is TRBV11-1, the J call TRBJ2-1, with 11 positions matching TRBD2. Unmatched junction bases numbered 7, after V lost 5 bases and J lost 7 bases. This CDR3 region has 15 residues. Germline V gives CDR1 SGHAT, CDR2 FQDESV (reference sequence). The CDR3 DNA reads as TGTGCCAGCAGCATTAGCGGGAGGGCCGAGAATGAGCAGTTCTTC. Its translation is CASSISGRAENEQFF.

The chain has TRBV9 and TRBJ2-3; D is ambiguous. V lost 0 bases and J 2 bases, leaving 7 bases between the germline ends. The CDR3 is 14 amino acids. Germline loops: CDR1 SGDLS, CDR2 YYNGEE. The CDR3 is CASSVERYTDTQYF. The CDR3 DNA reads TGTGCCAGCAGCGTAGAAAGGTACACAGATACGCAGTATTTT. The full variable domain, rest sourced from reference TRBV9 and TRBJ2-3, is DSGVTQTPKHLITATGQRVTLRCSPRSGDLSVYWYQQSLDQGLQFLIQYYNGEERAKGNILERFSAQQFPDLHSELNLSSLELGDSALYFCASSVERYTDTQYFGPGTRLTVL.

The chain carries TRBV27 and TRBJ2-1; 8 nucleotides match TRBD1. After removal of 6 bases from V and 8 bases from J, the junction contained 9 bases not matched to a gene. The CDR3 spans 14 residues. Germline-derived CDR1 and CDR2 are MNHEY and SMNVEV (reference sequence). CDR3: CASSRTGWFDEQFF. In nucleotides, the CDR3 is TGTGCCAGCAGCCGGACAGGGTGGTTCGATGAGCAGTTCTTC.

The chain carries TRBV5-6 and TRBJ2-4, with D perhaps TRBD2 (6 bases). Germline V lookup: CDR1 SGHDT, CDR2 YYEEEE. Between the trimmed V and J ends, which lost 4 bases and 1 base, there was a span of 9 bases. This CDR3 has 14 amino acids. CDR3 loop: CASSRLEAKNIQYF. The CDR3 DNA reads TGTGCCAGCAGCAGACTAGAGGCCAAAAACATTCAGTACTTC.

The chain has TRBV6-1 and TRBJ2-2; D is unresolved. Per germline, CDR1 MNHNS and CDR2 SASEGT. This CDR3 comprises 15 residues. The V gene lost 5 bases and the J gene lost 0 bases, with 10 bases spanning the gap. In nucleotides, the CDR3 is TGTGCCAGCAGTCCCCTTCGAGCGAACACCGGGGAGCTGTTTTTT. It yields the protein CASSPLRANTGELFF.

The chain carries TRBV7-6 and TRBJ2-3; D is perhaps TRBD1 or TRBD2 (5 bases each). Germline loops: CDR1 SGHVS, CDR2 FNYEAQ. V dropped 5 bases and J dropped 4 bases, with 10 bases sitting between them. The CDR3 runs 13 residues. The CDR3, as DNA: TGTGCCAGCAGCATACTGGGGGCAGATACGCAGTATTTT. This sequence encodes CASSILGADTQYF.

This clone is a singleton in its sample. This chain uses TRBV5-1 with TRBJ2-3; tentatively, D is TRBD1 (5 bases). Germline loops: CDR1 SGHRS, CDR2 YFSETQ. The length of the CDR3 is 13 residues. Trimming removed 4 bases at V and 11 bases at J, with 17 bases between. This CDR3 is CASSPGPLRGQYF. In DNA, the CDR3 is TGCGCCAGCAGCCCTGGGCCCCTTAGGGGGCAGTATTTT.

This clone was found a few times. V gene TRBV6-6 combines with J gene TRBJ1-2; D gene unclear. This CDR3 spans 15 amino acids. The germline V and J ends were trimmed by 0 bases and 8 bases, with 16 bases remaining between them. Germline loops: CDR1 MNHNY, CDR2 SVGAGI (reference sequence). The CDR3 DNA follows: TGTGCCAGCAGTTACTCGAGCACAACGGACGCCGGCTACACCTTC. This gives the protein CASSYSSTTDAGYTF.

This clone appeared a single time. The V call is TRBV6-1, the J call TRBJ1-3; a possible D gene is TRBD1 (6 bases). V was pared by 3 bases and J by 7 bases, with 22 bases between. This CDR3 is 17 amino acids long. In germline, CDR1 is MNHNS, CDR2 SASEGT. CDR3 sequence: CASSDYGQPFPRNTIYF. The CDR3 DNA reads as TGTGCCAGCAGTGATTACGGACAGCCCTTCCCTAGGAACACCATATATTTT.

The chain couples TRBV7-6 to TRBJ2-3; D unclear. V dropped 5 bases and J dropped 0 bases, with 15 bases sitting between them. The CDR3 extends over 16 amino acids. Germline values: CDR1 SGHVS, CDR2 FNYEAQ. The DNA of the CDR3 is TGTGCCAGCAGCCCTACACGGACCCTTAGCACAGATACGCAGTATTTT. Its translation: CASSPTRTLSTDTQYF.

This clone was found a few times. V gene TRBV6-4 combines with J gene TRBJ1-5, with D unresolved. V was shortened by 0 bases and J by 6 bases, with 9 bases between the two germline ends. CDR3 length: 14 residues. From germline, CDR1 is MRHNA and CDR2 SNTAGT. CDR3 sequence (DNA): TGTGCCAGCAGTGACTCGGAGAGACTTCAGCCCCAGCATTTT. It yields the protein CASSDSERLQPQHF.

V usage is TRBV7-8 and J usage is TRBJ2-7, with unresolved D. This CDR3 is 14 amino acids long. Germline assignment: CDR1 SGHVS and CDR2 FQNEAQ. Deletions cut 1 base from V and 0 bases from J, with 7 bases between. Written as DNA, the CDR3 is TGTGCCAGCAGCTTAGGACGGCTCTCCTACGAGCAGTACTTC. Its translation: CASSLGRLSYEQYF.

The chain carries TRBV16 and TRBJ1-1; D gene ambiguous. CDR1 KGHSY and CDR2 FQNENV come from the germline V gene. This CDR3 contains 14 residues. Trimming left V 4 bases short and J 6 bases short, with 15 bases between. CDR3 amino acids: CASSLPGLRPEAFF. DNA for the CDR3: TGTGCCAGCAGCCTCCCCGGTCTGCGACCTGAAGCTTTCTTT.

The chain carries TRBV14 and TRBJ2-5, with D hard to call. V lost 0 bases and J 2 bases, leaving 1 base between the germline ends. The CDR3 spans 12 residues. Germline V gene data show CDR1 as SGHDN and CDR2 as FVKESK. This chain's CDR3 is CASSQDQETQYF. CDR3 DNA: TGTGCCAGCAGCCAAGATCAAGAGACCCAGTACTTC.

The chain recombines TRBV18 with TRBJ2-7; no firm D call. Trimming removed 0 bases at V and 1 base at J, with 7 bases between. Germline lookup yields CDR1 KGHSH and CDR2 LQKENI. This CDR3 contains 14 residues. The CDR3 is CASSPPSGSYEQYF. CDR3 in DNA: TGTGCCAGCTCACCACCGTCCGGATCCTACGAGCAGTACTTC. Filled out from reference TRBV18 and TRBJ2-7, the complete variable domain reads NAGVMQNPRHLVRRRGQEARLRCSPMKGHSHVYWYRQLPEEGLKFMVYLQKENIIDESGMPKERFSAEFPKEGPSILRIQQVVRGDSAAYFCASSPPSGSYEQYFGPGTRLTVT.

This clone has only one observation. This rearrangement joins TRBV29-1 to TRBJ2-2; D may match TRBD1 or TRBD2 (5 bases each). Germline values: CDR1 SQVTM, CDR2 ANQGSEA. This CDR3 spans 11 amino acids. The V gene lost 7 bases and the J gene lost 4 bases, with 7 bases spanning the gap. In DNA, the CDR3 is TGCAGCGCTGGGACCACCGGGGAGCTGTTTTTT. Translation: CSAGTTGELFF.

This chain connects TRBV19 to TRBJ2-3; TRBD1 matches at 9 bases. V was pared by 5 bases and J by 4 bases, with 4 bases of the junction left unmatched. CDR3 size: 14 residues. Per germline, CDR1 LNHDA and CDR2 SQIVND (reference sequence). The CDR3 DNA follows: TGTGCCAGTAGTTTAGGGACAGGGCCAGATACGCAGTATTTT. Its protein product is CASSLGTGPDTQYF.

The chain recombines TRBV30 with TRBJ1-5; the match to TRBD1 covers 8 bases. This CDR3 contains 14 residues. The V gene end was trimmed by 4 bases and the J gene end by 7 bases; junction bases not matched to a gene: 9. The germline V gene has CDR1 GTSNPN and CDR2 SVGIG (reference sequence). The DNA for the CDR3 is TGTGCCTGGACCGAGGCAGGGGGCTTGCAGCCCCAGCATTTT. Amino acid sequence: CAWTEAGGLQPQHF.

The J gene is TRBJ2-6, the V gene TRBV5-6; 7 nucleotides agree with TRBD2. This CDR3 comprises 16 residues. In germline, CDR1 is SGHDT, CDR2 YYEEEE. V was clipped by 2 bases and J by 12 bases; unmatched bases: 14. The CDR3 region has the DNA TGTGCCAGCAGCTTAAGAACAGGCAGCGAGCGGGGCGTCCTGACTTTC. Protein product: CASSLRTGSERGVLTF.

This sequence joins TRBV6-1 and TRBJ1-1, with 7 bases that match TRBD1. Germline CDR1 and CDR2: MNHNS and SASEGT. The ends lost 1 base at V and 10 bases at J; junction bases unmatched: 9. The CDR3 has 14 residues. CDR3 sequence reads: CASSEVLAGGPAFF. As DNA, the CDR3 is TGTGCCAGCAGTGAAGTGTTGGCAGGGGGACCAGCTTTCTTT.

This chain links TRBV7-3 with TRBJ2-2, with D hard to call. The CDR3 covers 15 residues. Germline V gene data show CDR1 as SGHTA and CDR2 as FQGTGA. V was pared by 0 bases and J by 8 bases, with 13 bases between. CDR3 residues: CASSLTYGNSGELFF. DNA for the CDR3: TGTGCCAGCAGCTTAACGTATGGGAATTCTGGGGAGCTGTTTTTT.

The chain has TRBV5-1 and TRBJ2-2; D is uncertain. With 2 bases removed from V and 3 bases from J, the gap between germline ends came to 8 bases. This CDR3 is built from 14 residues. Germline V lookup: CDR1 SGHRS, CDR2 YFSETQ. The DNA for the CDR3 is TGCGCCAGCAGCTTTACCGGTCACACCGGGGAGCTGTTTTTT. Protein product: CASSFTGHTGELFF.

Here the CDR3 DNA reads TGCGCCAGCAGCCAAGAACTAGCGGGATCCTCGAACACCGGGGAGCTGTTTTTT. Encoded protein: CASSQELAGSSNTGELFF. This chain connects TRBV4-3 to TRBJ1-3; TRBD2 aligns across 10 bases. TRBJ2-2 matches the DNA end more closely, so the J call is doubtful. Germline V gene data show CDR1 as LGHNA and CDR2 as YSLEER. The length of the CDR3 is 18 residues.

This clone was detected a few times. The V gene is TRBV5-1, the J gene TRBJ1-1, with 7 bases fitting TRBD1. This CDR3 region has 14 residues. V lost 4 bases, J lost 0 bases, and 3 bases stayed unmatched. CDR1 and CDR2 (germline): SGHRS, YFSETQ. The CDR3 sequence is CASSPGQMNTEAFF. CDR3 in DNA: TGCGCCAGCAGCCCGGGACAGATGAACACTGAAGCTTTCTTT.